A single sample gave rise to the 3 T cell receptor beta chains below, sequenced in a study of blood T cells in healthy people across ages. The second PCR ran about 6 to 12 cycles with a sample-barcoded 5' primer and J-beta primers. TCRdb reprocessed the 5' RACE reads with MiXCR, giving one entry per CDR3 protein. Among roughly 930,000 distinct CDR3 sequences listed, under 50% were seen once. Sequencing input: blood. These receptors came from a man younger than 40 in good health.

This clonotype has only a few counts. The gene calls are TRBV20-1 and TRBJ2-1, with 9 nucleotides matching TRBD1. J gave up 4 bases and V 6 bases, and 7 bases lay outside the gene matches. Germline V gene lookup returns CDR1 DFQATT and CDR2 SNEGSKA (reference sequence). The CDR3 runs 14 residues. The CDR3 DNA reads TGCAGTGCCTGGACAGGGGACTTGTACAATGAGCAGTTCTTC. It translates to CSAWTGDLYNEQFF.

This clonotype was detected a few times. The genes are TRBV7-2 and TRBJ2-7; 7 nucleotides agree with TRBD1. CDR3 length equals 15 residues. V lost 2 bases, J lost 1 base, and 5 bases stayed unmatched. Germline V gene lookup returns CDR1 SGHTA and CDR2 FQGNSA. The CDR3 coding sequence is TGTGCCAGCAGCTTATTCCAGGGGGAATCCTACGAGCAGTACTTC. It specifies CASSLFQGESYEQYF. Complete variable domain (other parts from reference TRBV7-2 and TRBJ2-7): GAGVSQSPSNKVTEKGKDVELRCDPISGHTALYWYRQSLGQGLEFLIYFQGNSAPDKSGLPSDRFSAERTGGSVSTLTIQRTQQEDSAVYLCASSLFQGESYEQYFGPGTRLTVT.

On this clonotype: One end of the junction is discordant with germline, which a read error may explain. The genes are TRBV12-3 or TRBV12-4 and TRBJ1-1; D is uncertain. The CDR3 is made up of 13 amino acids. This CDR3 reads CASTRGGNAEAFF. The CDR3 DNA reads TGTGCCAGCACGCGGGGAGGGAACGCTGAAGCTTTCTTT.